What follows is one TCR beta chain and its context. Methods used by the authors: Reference gene primer amplification in the assay estimated nucleated cell counts. The table came from immunoSEQ multiplex PCR; TCRdb's copy has only in-frame clones and leaves some out. The V and J calls and clone size were taken over from that table, and D and trimming were inferred from the DNA. The table has tens of thousands of clones, 90% seen once. The V end lost 0 bases, the J end lost 7 bases, and 13 bases lay between the germline ends. CDR3 length equals 14 residues. Per germline, CDR1 SQVTM and CDR2 ANQGSEA. The sample comes from a study of blood T cell repertoires in COVID-19.

This receptor was taken from a man aged 55-75 years with acute or convalescent COVID-19. The chain combines TRBV29-1 with TRBJ2-1; D not resolved. Sequencing was done on a sample of peripheral blood. The CDR3 loop is CSVEDFLKTNEQFF. The CDR3 region has the DNA TGCAGCGTTGAAGATTTCCTTAAGACTAATGAGCAGTTCTTC.